This TCR beta chain was recorded in a study of T cell responses to AZD1222 COVID-19 vaccine. Profiling relied on immunoSEQ multiplex PCR, and the TCRdb table lists in-frame clones only, not all of them. Counted here are 150,000 to 200,000 clones, less than 95% occurring once; the ten biggest clones make up about 6%. V gave up 2 bases and J gave up 10 bases; unmatched junction bases: 7. This CDR3 has 14 residues. Germline loops: CDR1 LGHDT, CDR2 YNNKEL (reference sequence). The sequences come from peripheral blood, collected 28 days after the second AZD1222 dose. This sequence was found in an adult who received the AZD1222 COVID-19 vaccine. V gene TRBV3-1 (or the pseudogene TRBV3-2) combines with J gene TRBJ1-4, with 7 bases identical to TRBD1. The CDR3: CASSQFQGDGKLFF. For the CDR3, the DNA is TGTGCCAGCAGCCAATTCCAGGGGGACGGAAAACTGTTTTTT.